The 2 T cell receptor beta chains below were found in one sample sequenced in a study of T-cell memory formation after mild COVID-19. MiXCR was run by TCRdb on the 5' RACE reads, yielding one entry per CDR3 protein. The sample carries about 340,000 distinct CDR3 sequences, approximately 15% recorded once. The sequencing sample was made of PBMCs or a T cell subset sorted from them (not recorded which). Source of these receptors: a man younger than 35 who had mild COVID-19 (a few samples of this study predate the infection). Cell type and time point are not known.

This clonotype was found many times. This chain joins TRBV7-2 and TRBJ1-2; no reliable D call. CDR3 length: 13 residues. The germline V gene encodes CDR1 SGHTA and CDR2 FQGNSA. Deletions cut 2 bases from V and 6 bases from J, with 10 bases between. The CDR3 coding sequence is TGTGCCAGCAGCTTATGGGGAGGTCATGGCTACACCTTC. As protein: CASSLWGGHGYTF.

This clonotype was counted at least ten times. V and J are TRBV5-1 and TRBJ2-2; D might be TRBD1 (6 bases). The CDR3 spans 14 residues. With 2 bases removed from V and 5 bases from J, the gap between germline ends came to 10 bases. CDR1 is SGHRS and CDR2 is YFSETQ in the germline V gene. CDR3 loop: CASSLGQGTGELFF. The CDR3 DNA sequence: TGCGCCAGCAGCTTAGGCCAGGGGACCGGGGAGCTGTTTTTT.